A selection of T cell receptor beta chains follows, all from one sample in a study of cytotoxic CD8 clonotypes in ibrutinib-treated CLL. Generated by immunoSEQ multiplex PCR, the TCRdb table keeps only in-frame clones and is missing some. The sample lists 40,000 to 60,000 clones, more than 45% occurring once. The sequencing here drew on PBMCs, taken after 12 months of ibrutinib treatment. The receptors shown here come from a human donor with chronic lymphocytic leukemia. CDR3s include the opening cysteine and the closing phenylalanine or tryptophan. The D gene is left open where the match is weak. Rows give clone size only sometimes, using once, few, many, or a class for an expanded clone.

length,V,size,D,J,CDR3,DNA
14,TRBV5-4,NA,NA,TRBJ1-6,CASSSPGGGRALHF,TGTGCCAGCAGCTCACCCGGGGGGGGAAGGGCCCTCCACTTT
17,TRBV27,NA,NA,TRBJ2-5,CASSPPPGSARQETQYF,TGTGCCAGCAGTCCCCCCCCTGGGTCCGCGCGACAAGAGACCCAGTACTTC
14,TRBV13,NA,TRBD1,TRBJ2-5,CASSTDRGGETQYF,TGTGCCAGCAGCACGGACAGGGGGGGAGAGACCCAGTACTTC
18,TRBV4-1,NA,NA,TRBJ2-1,CASSQEGALASWRNEQFF,TGCGCCAGCAGCCAAGAAGGGGCTCTAGCGAGTTGGCGCAATGAGCAGTTCTTC
13,TRBV9,few,NA,TRBJ2-1,CASSVDRDNEQFF,TGTGCCAGCAGCGTAGATAGGGATAATGAGCAGTTCTTC
15,TRBV28,few,TRBD2,TRBJ2-7,CASSLSLAGVYEQYF,TGTGCCAGCAGTTTATCCCTAGCGGGAGTGTACGAGCAGTACTTC
15,TRBV11-2,NA,TRBD1,TRBJ2-1,CASSLVLGQYNEQFF,TGTGCCAGCAGCTTAGTCCTGGGACAGTACAATGAGCAGTTCTTC
13,TRBV5-1,few,NA,TRBJ1-1,CASRKTVNTEAFF,TGCGCCAGCAGAAAGACAGTTAACACTGAAGCTTTCTTT
15,TRBV28,NA,TRBD1,TRBJ1-2,CASSLATGVNYGYTF,TGTGCCAGCAGTTTGGCAACAGGGGTTAACTATGGCTACACCTTC
16,TRBV7-3,NA,NA,TRBJ2-2,CASSLYDSPVGGELFF,TGTGCCAGCAGCTTGTATGACAGCCCGGTGGGCGGGGAGCTGTTTTTT
15,TRBV19,NA,TRBD1,TRBJ2-7,CASSIRGTGTPEQYF,TGTGCCAGTAGTATAAGAGGGACAGGGACCCCCGAGCAGTACTTC
15,TRBV28,NA,NA,TRBJ2-6,CASGDTAHGANVLTF,TGTGCCAGCGGCGACACAGCGCACGGGGCCAACGTCCTGACTTTC
17,TRBV19,NA,TRBD2,TRBJ2-3,CASSRRGAGGLLDTQYF,TGTGCCAGTAGTCGGCGGGGTGCGGGAGGCCTACTTGATACGCAGTATTTT
15,TRBV6-1,NA,TRBD2,TRBJ2-2,CASSSILAGTGELFF,TGTGCCAGCAGTTCAATCCTAGCGGGGACCGGGGAGCTGTTTTTT
16,TRBV2,NA,NA,TRBJ1-3,CASSEEMASSGNTIYF,TGTGCCAGCAGTGAAGAGATGGCGAGCTCTGGAAACACCATATATTTT
14,TRBV6-1,few,NA,TRBJ1-2,CASSDRILFYGYTF,TGTGCCAGCAGTGACAGGATTCTTTTTTATGGCTACACCTTC
14,TRBV27,NA,TRBD2,TRBJ2-2,CATRWTSGTGELFF,TGTGCCACCAGGTGGACTAGCGGGACCGGGGAGCTGTTTTTT
18,TRBV9,few,TRBD2,TRBJ2-1,CASSSPGLAGVPYNEQFF,TGTGCCAGCAGCTCTCCGGGACTAGCGGGAGTTCCCTACAATGAGCAGTTCTTC
12,TRBV2,NA,NA,TRBJ2-7,CASRTDSNEQYF,TGTGCCAGCAGAACGGACAGTAACGAGCAGTACTTC
14,TRBV5-6,NA,NA,TRBJ2-3,CASCLGGHTDTQYF,TGTGCCAGCTGCTTGGGGGGCCACACAGATACGCAGTATTTT
17,TRBV25-1,NA,TRBD1,TRBJ2-3,CASQITKGTGLTDTQYF,TGTGCCAGCCAGATAACTAAAGGGACAGGGTTAACGGATACGCAGTATTTT
14,TRBV28,NA,NA,TRBJ2-7,CASGLGQGTYEQYF,TGTGCCAGCGGTCTTGGTCAGGGTACCTACGAGCAGTACTTC
15,TRBV6-1,NA,TRBD1,TRBJ2-2,CASRAGQEVTGELFF,TGTGCCAGCAGGGCCGGACAGGAAGTCACCGGGGAGCTGTTTTTT
14,TRBV7-6,once,NA,TRBJ2-1,CASSPPTTPNEQFF,TGTGCCAGCAGCCCTCCTACAACACCGAATGAGCAGTTCTTC
15,TRBV28,few,TRBD1,TRBJ1-6,CASRHTGTGESPLHF,TGTGCCAGCAGACATACCGGGACAGGGGAATCACCCCTCCACTTT
13,TRBV5-1,few,NA,TRBJ1-5,CASSASGGQPQHF,TGCGCCAGCAGCGCCTCCGGGGGTCAGCCCCAGCATTTT
16,TRBV13,NA,NA,TRBJ1-6,CASSLGPYSYNSPLHF,TGTGCCAGCAGCTTAGGTCCATACTCCTATAATTCACCCCTCCACTTT
14,TRBV6-6,NA,NA,TRBJ2-7,CASSENRGPYEQYF,TGTGCCAGCAGTGAGAACCGGGGCCCCTACGAGCAGTACTTC
16,TRBV28,NA,NA,TRBJ1-1,CASSLSPGQTNTEAFF,TGTGCCAGCAGTTTAAGTCCAGGGCAGACGAACACTGAAGCTTTCTTT
16,TRBV19,NA,NA,TRBJ1-2,CASTPLSGRADYGYTF,TGTGCCAGTACCCCACTGAGCGGCAGGGCGGACTATGGCTACACCTTC
12,TRBV9,NA,NA,TRBJ1-2,CASSVVTGGYTF,TGTGCCAGCAGCGTAGTAACGGGAGGCTACACCTTC
13,TRBV5-1,NA,NA,TRBJ1-2,CASSSGAIYGYTF,TGCGCCAGCAGCTCCGGAGCTATCTATGGCTACACCTTC
16,TRBV5-6,NA,NA,TRBJ1-2,CASSLGSGQGVLGYTF,TGTGCCAGCAGCTTGGGAAGCGGTCAGGGAGTCTTAGGCTACACCTTC
14,TRBV5-1,NA,NA,TRBJ1-5,CASSKGEANQPQHF,TGCGCCAGCAGCAAGGGTGAGGCAAATCAGCCCCAGCATTTT
15,TRBV7-6,NA,TRBD1,TRBJ1-4,CASSLVQGMGEKLFF,TGTGCCAGCAGCTTAGTACAGGGGATGGGTGAAAAACTGTTTTTT
14,TRBV28,many,NA,TRBJ1-2,CASSGYPETRGYTF,TGTGCCAGCAGTGGGTACCCGGAGACCCGCGGCTACACCTTC
16,TRBV28,NA,TRBD2,TRBJ2-7,CASSFSGLAETYEQYF,TGTGCCAGCAGTTTCTCCGGCCTAGCGGAGACCTACGAGCAGTACTTC
16,TRBV18,NA,TRBD1,TRBJ2-1,CASSPPVNRGDNEQFF,TGTGCCAGCTCACCACCAGTAAACAGGGGTGACAATGAGCAGTTCTTC
14,TRBV11-3,NA,NA,TRBJ1-2,CASNSQGSNYGYTF,TGTGCCAGCAATTCCCAGGGGTCAAACTATGGCTACACCTTC
14,TRBV6-6,NA,TRBD1,TRBJ2-7,CASSKTGKSHEQYF,TGTGCCAGCAGTAAGACAGGGAAATCCCACGAGCAGTACTTC
17,TRBV15,NA,TRBD2,TRBJ2-3,CATSRDRLAGGGDTQYF,TGTGCCACCAGCAGAGATCGGTTGGCGGGAGGGGGAGATACGCAGTATTTT
19,TRBV10-2,NA,TRBD2,TRBJ2-1,CASSSTGTSGSRTYNEQFF,TGCGCCAGCAGTTCTACCGGGACTAGCGGGAGTAGGACCTACAATGAGCAGTTCTTC
13,TRBV6-1,NA,TRBD1,TRBJ1-1,CASTKTGQTEAFF,TGTGCCAGCACGAAGACAGGGCAGACTGAAGCTTTCTTT
14,TRBV2,NA,NA,TRBJ2-1,CASSASLQGSEQFF,TGTGCCAGCAGTGCAAGCTTACAGGGAAGTGAGCAGTTCTTC
13,TRBV27,NA,NA,TRBJ2-7,CASSFRRRDEQYF,TGTGCCAGCAGTTTTCGTCGTCGAGACGAGCAGTACTTC
15,TRBV5-1,NA,TRBD1,TRBJ2-3,CASSLPQGAPDTQYF,TGCGCCAGCAGCTTGCCGCAGGGGGCCCCAGATACGCAGTATTTT
14,TRBV5-1,NA,TRBD2,TRBJ2-1,CASSLGLAGDSKFF,TGCGCCAGCAGCTTGGGTCTAGCGGGAGATAGTAAATTCTTC
14,TRBV5-1,few,NA,TRBJ1-1,CASSATQANTEAFF,TGCGCCAGCAGCGCCACGCAAGCGAACACTGAAGCTTTCTTT